The 11 T cell receptor beta chains in this list originate from one sample, sequenced in a study of blood T cell repertoires in COVID-19 (dated by TCRdb to about 2020). The protocol used for the library was the immunoSEQ multiplex PCR assay. The table comes from immuneACCESS by way of TCRdb, which keeps in-frame sequences with V and J called. Part of the clones is missing from these tables; in studies checked, under half for an unresolved V gene and the rest for unknown reasons. The table for this sample lists some 140,000 clones; roughly 80% of them were counted only once. Under 9.5% of the sample rests with the top ten. What was sequenced was PBMCs or T cells enriched from blood (not recorded which). The receptors were gathered from a middle-aged man who had recovered from COVID-19.

This clone was seen more than once but under ten times. The V and J genes are TRBV12-3 or TRBV12-4 and TRBJ1-6, with 10 bases identical to TRBD1. CDR3 length: 13 amino acids. V lost 5 bases, J lost 10 bases, and 2 bases stayed unmatched. In DNA, the CDR3 is TGTGCCAGCAGTCGGACAGGGGGATCACCCCTCCACTTT. Residues: CASSRTGGSPLHF.

V gene TRBV9 combines with J gene TRBJ1-1; tentatively, D is TRBD1 (5 bases). The CDR3 length is 13 residues. Germline V gives CDR1 SGDLS, CDR2 YYNGEE. Trimming removed 0 bases at V and 9 bases at J, with 12 bases between. Here the CDR3 DNA reads TGTGCCAGCAGCGTAGGGGGGGGTACCCAAGCTTTCTTT. Its protein product is CASSVGGGTQAFF.

The V and J genes are TRBV7-3 and TRBJ1-1; the D is unclear. Germline V gene lookup returns CDR1 SGHTA and CDR2 FQGTGA. V was trimmed by 0 bases and J by 5 bases, leaving 13 bases between them. The CDR3 consists of 15 residues. CDR3 DNA sequence: TGTGCCAGCAGCTTAACAAGCGGGCGGAGGACTGAAGCTTTCTTT. It specifies CASSLTSGRRTEAFF.

The rearrangement uses TRBV5-1 and TRBJ1-6, with 9 bases matching TRBD1. This CDR3 has 18 residues. V was pared by 2 bases and J by 0 bases, with 6 bases of the junction left unmatched. Germline V gives CDR1 SGHRS, CDR2 YFSETQ. The CDR3 is CASSFSTGGNSYNSPLHF. CDR3 DNA: TGCGCCAGCAGCTTCTCTACAGGGGGCAACTCCTATAATTCACCCCTCCACTTT. Together with reference TRBV5-1 and TRBJ1-6, the CDR3 gives the full variable domain: KAGVTQTPRYLIKTRGQQVTLSCSPISGHRSVSWYQQTPGQGLQFLFEYFSETQRNKGNFPGRFSGRQFSNSRSEMNVSTLELGDSALYLCASSFSTGGNSYNSPLHFGNGTRLTVT.

This chain links TRBV4-1 with TRBJ1-1, with D perhaps matching TRBD1 (6 bases). V was pared by 5 bases and J by 2 bases, with 9 bases between. The CDR3 consists of 13 residues. Germline V gene lookup returns CDR1 MGHRA and CDR2 YSYEKL. CDR3 nucleotide sequence: TGCGCCAGCAGCTCGACAGGAAACACTGAAGCTTTCTTT. It translates to CASSSTGNTEAFF.

This clone was counted a single time. The rearrangement links TRBV4-3 to TRBJ2-1; 8 bases are shared with TRBD2. The germline CDR1 and CDR2 sequences are LGHNA and YSLEER. The CDR3 totals 17 residues. The J segment lost 1 base and the V segment lost 3 bases, leaving 8 bases of the junction unmatched. This chain's CDR3 is CASSQLLGGASYNEQFF. The CDR3 region has the DNA TGCGCCAGCAGCCAGCTACTCGGGGGGGCTTCCTACAATGAGCAGTTCTTC.

V usage is TRBV7-9 and J usage is TRBJ2-2, with D perhaps TRBD1 (6 bases). CDR3 length: 15 amino acids. V shed 1 base and J shed 3 bases, with 9 bases lying between them. CDR1 is SEHNR and CDR2 is FQNEAQ in the germline V gene (reference sequence). CDR3 amino acids: CASSLVNRDTGELFF. DNA for the CDR3: TGTGCCAGCAGCTTAGTTAACAGGGACACCGGGGAGCTGTTTTTT.

The gene calls are TRBV27 and TRBJ1-1; 10 bases fit TRBD1. V trimming: 7 bases; J trimming: 3 bases; junction bases outside the gene matches: 14. CDR3 length: 17 amino acids. Germline V CDR1 and CDR2: MNHEY, SMNVEV (reference sequence). CDR3 bases: TGTGCCAGCATTCGAATGACAGGGGGCGCCGGGTACACTGAAGCTTTCTTT. This gives the protein CASIRMTGGAGYTEAFF.

V is TRBV13 and J is TRBJ2-3; TRBD2 aligns across 8 bases. CDR3 size: 17 residues. J lost 2 bases, V lost 5 bases, and 12 bases had no gene match. Germline V lookup: CDR1 PRHDT, CDR2 FYEKMQ (reference sequence). CDR3 in DNA: TGTGCCAGCAGCCCCCCACTCCCGGGACTAGACACAGATACGCAGTATTTT. Its translation: CASSPPLPGLDTDTQYF.

The chain employs TRBV5-6 and TRBJ1-3; D ambiguous. This CDR3 is 16 amino acids long. CDR1 is SGHDT and CDR2 is YYEEEE in the germline V gene. V dropped 4 bases and J dropped 3 bases, with 17 bases sitting between them. CDR3 region: CASSVALGVVGNTIYF. The CDR3 DNA is TGTGCCAGCAGCGTAGCGCTTGGAGTAGTTGGAAACACCATATATTTT.

This clone was seen once. The sample has other DNA sequences that encode this CDR3 too. The chain has TRBV19 and TRBJ2-3, with D tentatively TRBD1 (6 bases). V was shortened by 3 bases and J by 4 bases, with 11 bases between the two germline ends. CDR3 length: 14 residues. Germline values: CDR1 LNHDA, CDR2 SQIVND (reference sequence). The DNA for the CDR3 is TGTGCCAGTAGTATTTCAGGGGCAGCAGATACGCAGTATTTT. Its translation: CASSISGAADTQYF.